What follows are 16 T cell receptor beta chains derived from one specimen sequenced in a study of cytomegalovirus exposure and HLA in healthy donors. Data came from immunoSEQ multiplex PCR; TCRdb stores just in-frame clones and leaves some out. Here the sample spans about 250,000 clones, approximately 84% being singletons. The sequenced sample consisted of PBMCs. These receptors were collected from a man younger than 35 in good health and CMV-seropositive.

CDR3 residues: CASGSGEYSSGANVLTF. CDR3 nucleotides: TGCGCCAGCGGTTCGGGGGAATACTCTTCTGGGGCCAACGTCCTGACTTTC. The chain uses TRBV10-2 and TRBJ2-6; D is possibly TRBD2 (6 bases). The CDR3 runs to 17 residues. V lost 8 bases, J lost 1 base, and 18 bases lay in between. Germline CDR1 WSHSY, CDR2 SAAADI.

The CDR3 DNA is TGTGCCAGTAGTATATCGACGGCCACCGGGGAGCTGTTTTTT. Protein: CASSISTATGELFF. The chain carries TRBV19 and TRBJ2-2; unclear D gene. The CDR3 runs to 14 residues. V was cut by 2 bases and J by 4 bases, with 8 bases left in between. Germline V gives CDR1 LNHDA, CDR2 SQIVND (reference sequence).

This chain uses TRBV29-1 with TRBJ2-7, with D possibly matching TRBD2 (5 bases). This CDR3 contains 16 residues. Germline V gives CDR1 SQVTM, CDR2 ANQGSEA. Trimming took off 4 bases at V and 0 bases at J, with 19 bases between the two ends. The CDR3 protein is CSVVLKSRDISYEQYF. CDR3 bases: TGCAGCGTTGTCCTTAAATCCCGGGATATCTCCTACGAGCAGTACTTC.

The chain combines TRBV4-3 with TRBJ2-1; D is uncertain. V was cut by 3 bases and J by 1 base, with 10 bases left in between. Per the germline V gene, CDR1 is LGHNA and CDR2 is YSLEER. The length of the CDR3 is 15 residues. CDR3 sequence: CASSQGRGSYNEQFF. In DNA form, the CDR3 reads TGCGCCAGCAGCCAGGGCCGCGGATCCTACAATGAGCAGTTCTTC.

V gene TRBV7-9 combines with J gene TRBJ1-1, with D unclear. This CDR3 spans 12 amino acids. The V gene's germline CDR1 is SEHNR and CDR2 FQNEAQ (reference sequence). Trimming removed 11 bases at V and 0 bases at J, with 10 bases between. The CDR3 nucleotides are TGTGCCGGTTACGAAGTGAACACTGAAGCTTTCTTT. It translates to CAGYEVNTEAFF.

The V and J genes are TRBV28 and TRBJ2-3; 8 nucleotides match TRBD2. CDR3 size: 15 residues. Germline-derived CDR1 and CDR2 are MDHEN and SYDVKM. Losses at the gene ends were 3 bases for V and 8 bases for J; bases not matched to a gene: 10. The CDR3 reads CASSFVAGGGGTQYF. CDR3 in DNA: TGTGCCAGCAGTTTTGTGGCGGGAGGAGGCGGTACGCAGTATTTT.

The V gene is TRBV5-1, the J gene TRBJ1-5; D possibly corresponds to TRBD1 (5 bases). CDR1 SGHRS and CDR2 YFSETQ come from the germline V gene. With 1 base removed from V and 0 bases from J, the gap between germline ends came to 11 bases. CDR3 length equals 16 residues. CDR3 bases: TGCGCCAGCAGCTTGTACCCGACAGATAGCAATCAGCCCCAGCATTTT. It codes for CASSLYPTDSNQPQHF.

CDR3 residues: CASSYGGANVLTF. CDR3 sequence (DNA): TGCGCCAGCAGCTATGGGGGGGCCAACGTCCTGACTTTC. The genes are TRBV4-3 and TRBJ2-6; D unclear. The CDR3 runs 13 residues. Trimming removed 5 bases at V and 4 bases at J, with 6 bases between. CDR1 and CDR2 (germline): LGHNA, YSLEER.

The chain employs TRBV11-2 and TRBJ2-1; TRBD2 agrees at 9 bases. Per the germline V gene, CDR1 is SGHAT and CDR2 is FQNNGV. V lost 2 bases, J lost 7 bases, and 12 bases stayed unmatched. This CDR3 contains 17 residues. DNA for the CDR3: TGTGCCAGCAGCTTAAAGGAGTCGGCGGGAGGGTGGAATGAGCAGTTCTTC. Its translation is CASSLKESAGGWNEQFF.

The rearrangement joins TRBV7-8 to TRBJ2-2, with TRBD1 matching over 12 bases. This CDR3 is built from 15 residues. After removal of 4 bases from V and 7 bases from J, the junction contained 4 bases not matched to a gene. CDR1 SGHVS and CDR2 FQNEAQ come from the germline V gene. CDR3 sequence: CASSSGQGAVGELFF. DNA for the CDR3: TGTGCCAGCAGCTCGGGACAGGGGGCGGTCGGGGAGCTGTTTTTT.

CDR3 region: CASSSIMQSGEETQYF. CDR3 bases: TGTGCCAGCAGTTCTATCATGCAGTCCGGAGAAGAGACCCAGTACTTC. This chain joins TRBV27 and TRBJ2-5; D is undetermined. CDR3 length: 16 amino acids. The V end lost 4 bases, the J end lost 3 bases, and 18 bases lay between the germline ends. Germline lookup yields CDR1 MNHEY and CDR2 SMNVEV (reference sequence).

The genes are TRBV4-3 and TRBJ2-3; D is undetermined. Deletions cut 0 bases from V and 3 bases from J, with 7 bases between. This CDR3 is 14 amino acids long. CDR1 is LGHNA, CDR2 YSLEER, per germline. The CDR3 DNA reads as TGCGCCAGCAGCCAAGATGAGCTGACAGATACGCAGTATTTT. As protein: CASSQDELTDTQYF.

A single count supports this clone. The chain employs TRBV30 and TRBJ2-1; 10 nucleotides match TRBD2. The CDR3 runs 14 residues. V shed 2 bases, J shed 3 bases, and the junction held 1 base outside the gene matches. Germline assignment: CDR1 GTSNPN and CDR2 SVGIG (reference sequence). As DNA, the CDR3 is TGTGCCTGGAGTTTAGCGGGAGGCTACAATGAGCAGTTCTTC. Its protein product is CAWSLAGGYNEQFF.

The CDR3 DNA follows: TGCGCCAGCAGGAGGGGACTCCGGAGCTCCTACAATGAGCAGTTCTTC. Encoded protein: CASRRGLRSSYNEQFF. The V call is TRBV5-1, the J call TRBJ2-1; a weak D match, TRBD2 (6 bases). V lost 5 bases and J 0 bases, leaving 15 bases between the germline ends. Germline CDR1 reads SGHRS; CDR2 reads YFSETQ. The CDR3 loop spans 16 amino acids.

The chain carries TRBV6-5 and TRBJ2-2, with D perhaps TRBD2 (5 bases). The CDR3 contains 13 residues. CDR1 is MNHEY and CDR2 is SVGAGI in the germline V gene. The V end was cut by 5 bases, the J end by 6 bases, with 10 bases between. CDR3 sequence (DNA): TGTGCCAGCAGTATTACTAGTGCCGGGGAGCTGTTTTTT. Amino acid sequence: CASSITSAGELFF.

V is TRBV27 and J is TRBJ2-7, with D possibly matching TRBD1 (5 bases). CDR1 and CDR2 from the germline V gene are MNHEY and SMNVEV (reference sequence). V gave up 8 bases and J gave up 5 bases, with 16 bases separating them. The length of the CDR3 is 13 residues. Written as DNA, the CDR3 is TGTGCCAGCGCAACCGGGCAGGGTGACGAGCAGTACTTC. It translates to CASATGQGDEQYF.